The clone carrying this T cell receptor (beta chain) has only a few counts. The antigen is undetermined. The treatment: about 20 received Ad26.COV2.S at low or high dose, single or two shots; about five received placebo; per-sample allocation not given. The investigators took samples on day 63 after the first vaccine or placebo injection. Wuhan-strain spike was delivered by a replication-incompetent Ad26 vector. TCRdb's copy holds only in-frame clones and misses some; the assay was immunoSEQ multiplex PCR. The data contain about 320,000 clones, about 86% of them singletons. The V gene's germline CDR1 is LGHNA and CDR2 YNFKEQ. The CDR3 runs 15 residues. The trim removed 3 bases at V and 5 bases at J, leaving 4 bases unmatched. The data stem from a study of Ad26.COV2.S vaccination and SARS-CoV-2 variants. Study at large: This donor came from the COV1001 trial of Ad26.COV2.S. Study findings and constraints: The study found similar non-spike TCR breadth in vaccine and placebo recipients.

This sequence joins TRBV4-2 and TRBJ1-6; 7 bases align to TRBD1. Specimen: peripheral blood, collected in a trial of Ad26.COV2.S vaccine versus placebo. This TCR came from a person aged 18 to 65 who received the Ad26.COV2.S COVID-19 vaccine or a placebo. CDR3 bases: TGTGCCAGCAGCCACTATGACAGGGATAATTCACCCCTCCACTTT. Amino acid sequence: CASSHYDRDNSPLHF.